This passage covers 22 T cell receptor beta chains from one sample sequenced in a study of shared clonotypes between healthy human individuals. Repertoires were generated with immunoSEQ multiplex PCR, while TCRdb's copy carries only in-frame clones and drops some. The top ten hold under 0.45% of the sample, which has 2 million to 2.5 million clones, more than 85% seen once. The sequenced sample consisted of naive CD4+ T cells from PBMCs. The subset: CD45RA+ positively selected. All receptors derive from a man aged 18 to 35 in good health. Some clones in this sample may be carry-over from other donors' samples.

V and J are TRBV4-2 and TRBJ2-5, with D possibly matching TRBD2 (6 bases). This CDR3 is built from 16 residues. Germline CDR1 and CDR2: LGHNA and YNFKEQ. Trimming removed 4 bases from V and 2 bases from J, with 17 bases in between. This CDR3 reads CASSPAGSQRQETQYF. The CDR3 DNA sequence: TGTGCCAGCAGCCCCGCGGGGTCTCAAAGACAAGAGACCCAGTACTTC.

The chain employs TRBV9 and TRBJ1-1; 7 positions agree with TRBD1. Trimming took 5 bases from V and 0 from J; bases not matched to a gene: 16. CDR1 is SGDLS and CDR2 is YYNGEE in the germline V gene. There are 18 residues in the CDR3. The CDR3 sequence: CASSRLGKGGDMNTEAFF. As DNA, the CDR3 is TGTGCCAGCAGTCGATTGGGGAAAGGGGGCGACATGAACACTGAAGCTTTCTTT.

The chain employs TRBV5-6 and TRBJ2-5, with 8 bases identical to TRBD2. The CDR3 runs to 14 residues. CDR1 and CDR2 from the germline V gene are SGHDT and YYEEEE. Losses at the gene ends were 5 bases for V and 3 bases for J; bases not matched to a gene: 6. The CDR3 loop reads CASSPVGREETQYF. The CDR3 bases are TGTGCCAGCAGTCCCGTCGGGAGGGAAGAGACCCAGTACTTC.

The V and J genes are TRBV4-2 and TRBJ2-1; D is possibly TRBD1 or TRBD2 (5 bases each). Deletions cut 1 base from V and 3 bases from J, with 10 bases between. Germline assignment: CDR1 LGHNA and CDR2 YNFKEQ. This CDR3 is 15 amino acids long. In DNA form, the CDR3 reads TGTGCCAGCAGCCAAGTGGGGGAATACTACAATGAGCAGTTCTTC. Protein: CASSQVGEYYNEQFF.

The V gene is TRBV6-5, the J gene TRBJ1-6, with TRBD1 matching 8 bases. V shed 6 bases and J 10 bases; nucleotides not matched to a gene: 5. The germline V gene has CDR1 MNHEY and CDR2 SVGAGI. The CDR3 totals 13 residues. The CDR3 spells CASSGQGGSPLHF. CDR3 coding DNA: TGTGCCAGCAGCGGACAGGGTGGCTCACCCCTCCACTTT.

V gene TRBV19 combines with J gene TRBJ2-5, with D possibly being TRBD2 (5 bases). Trimming pared 3 bases from V and 4 bases from J, leaving 9 bases between. The CDR3 runs 13 residues. From germline, CDR1 is LNHDA and CDR2 SQIVND (reference sequence). The CDR3, as DNA: TGTGCCAGTAGTATTAGAGGGTCAGAGACCCAGTACTTC. Translated, it gives CASSIRGSETQYF.

This chain connects TRBV5-4 to TRBJ1-4; D may be TRBD1 (6 bases). Trimming shortened V by 3 bases and J by 8 bases, and 17 bases separated the two germline ends. CDR1 is SGHNT and CDR2 is YYREEE in the germline V gene (reference sequence). The CDR3 runs to 15 residues. The chain's CDR3 is CASSSAGTWREKLFF. CDR3 nucleotides: TGTGCCAGCAGCTCGGCCGGGACATGGAGGGAAAAACTGTTTTTT. The full variable domain, in which reference TRBV5-4 and TRBJ1-4 provide the parts outside the CDR3, is ETGVTQSPTHLIKTRGQQVTLRCSSQSGHNTVSWYQQALGQGPQFIFQYYREEENGRGNFPPRFSGLQFPNYSSELNVNALELDDSALYLCASSSAGTWREKLFFGSGTQLSVL.

The chain links TRBV5-1 to TRBJ2-3; 9 bases match TRBD1. With 1 base clipped from V and 6 bases from J, the junction kept 6 bases outside the gene matches. Germline values: CDR1 SGHRS, CDR2 YFSETQ. The CDR3 is 15 residues long. CDR3 DNA sequence: TGCGCCAGCAGCTTGCGGACAGGGGTGAGCGATACGCAGTATTTT. It is translated as CASSLRTGVSDTQYF.

This clone was seen more than once but under ten times. The rearrangement uses TRBV5-4 and TRBJ1-2, with TRBD1 identical over 9 bases. Looked up from germline, CDR1 is SGHNT and CDR2 is YYREEE (reference sequence). V was pared by 4 bases and J by 3 bases, with 4 bases of the junction left unmatched. The CDR3 spans 14 residues. CDR3 nucleotide sequence: TGTGCCAGCAGCCGGGACAGGGCGGACTATGGCTACACCTTC. Translation: CASSRDRADYGYTF.

V and J are TRBV15 and TRBJ1-2; tentative D call: TRBD1 (6 bases). V was pared by 0 bases and J by 1 base, with 9 bases between. The germline gives CDR1 LNHNV, CDR2 YYDKDF (reference sequence). This CDR3 contains 15 residues. CDR3 sequence reads: CATSRETRGNYGYTF. The CDR3 nucleotides read TGTGCCACCAGCAGAGAGACCAGGGGTAACTATGGCTACACCTTC.

The count of this clone is one. This chain uses TRBV19 with TRBJ1-3; 7 bases map to TRBD1. CDR1 and CDR2 from the germline V gene are LNHDA and SQIVND (reference sequence). Unmatched junction bases numbered 15, after V lost 3 bases and J lost 7 bases. The CDR3 consists of 17 residues. The CDR3 is CASSMTGWTPQRNTIYF. Here the CDR3 DNA reads TGTGCCAGTAGTATGACAGGGTGGACACCCCAACGGAACACCATATATTTT.

The CDR3 coding sequence is TGTGCCAGCAGCTCATCTCAGGGGGACACTGAAGCTTTCTTT. Encoded protein: CASSSSQGDTEAFF. The gene calls are TRBV11-2 and TRBJ1-1, with 7 bases aligning to TRBD1. Trimming at V came to 4 bases and at J to 3 bases, leaving 5 bases not matched to a gene. The length of the CDR3 is 14 residues. Germline CDR1 and CDR2: SGHAT and FQNNGV.

The chain uses TRBV5-1 and TRBJ2-1; 14 bases fit TRBD2. V was pared by 3 bases and J by 0 bases, with 8 bases of the junction left unmatched. Germline V gene lookup returns CDR1 SGHRS and CDR2 YFSETQ. CDR3 length equals 19 residues. CDR3 DNA sequence: TGCGCCAGCAGCTATGCGACTAGCGGGAGGGCAAGCTCCTACAATGAGCAGTTCTTC. It yields the protein CASSYATSGRASSYNEQFF.

The V and J genes are TRBV7-3 and TRBJ2-3; 9 nucleotides align to TRBD2. The J segment lost 2 bases and the V segment lost 0 bases, leaving 6 bases of the junction unmatched. Per germline, CDR1 SGHTA and CDR2 FQGTGA. The CDR3 spans 17 residues. The CDR3, as DNA: TGTGCCAGCAGCTTAACGGCTAGCGGGATAGACACAGATACGCAGTATTTT. This gives the protein CASSLTASGIDTDTQYF. Based on the CDR3 plus reference TRBV7-3 and TRBJ2-3, the full variable domain is GAGVSQTPSNKVTEKGKYVELRCDPISGHTALYWYRQSLGQGPEFLIYFQGTGAADDSGLPNDRFFAVRPEGSVSTLKIQRTERGDSAVYLCASSLTASGIDTDTQYFGPGTRLTVL.

J is TRBJ1-3 and V is TRBV6-5; D remains unclear. CDR1 and CDR2 (germline): MNHEY, SVGAGI. Trimming removed 4 bases from V and 0 bases from J, with 13 bases in between. This CDR3 region has 16 residues. DNA for the CDR3: TGTGCCAGCAGTTCCCAGTCCCGCCCCTCTGGAAACACCATATATTTT. Protein: CASSSQSRPSGNTIYF.

The gene calls are TRBV7-2 and TRBJ2-7; D is ambiguous. V dropped 5 bases and J dropped 5 bases, with 10 bases sitting between them. The germline CDR1 and CDR2 sequences are SGHTA and FQGNSA. This CDR3 spans 12 amino acids. CDR3 region: CASSSSGDEQYF. CDR3 in DNA: TGTGCCAGCAGCAGCTCAGGAGACGAGCAGTACTTC.

The gene calls are TRBV30 and TRBJ2-4; 11 bases line up with TRBD1. With V trimmed by 6 bases and J by 7 bases, 8 bases remained unmatched. The CDR3 extends over 14 amino acids. Germline V lookup: CDR1 GTSNPN, CDR2 SVGIG (reference sequence). CDR3 amino acids: CACRTDRGRNIQYF. The CDR3 DNA is TGTGCCTGCAGAACGGACAGGGGGCGCAACATTCAGTACTTC.

The chain couples TRBV28 to TRBJ1-2; 9 bases are a match to TRBD1. V trimming: 5 bases; J trimming: 7 bases; junction bases outside the gene matches: 2. Germline CDR1 reads MDHEN; CDR2 reads SYDVKM. The CDR3 sequence is 12 residues long. In DNA, the CDR3 is TGTGCCAGCAGTACAGGGGGCTCTGGCTACACCTTC. Translating it yields CASSTGGSGYTF.

The V call is TRBV7-4, the J call TRBJ2-7, with D possibly matching TRBD2 (6 bases). Germline values: CDR1 SGHVT, CDR2 SQSDAQ. The CDR3 contains 15 residues. The V end lost 5 bases, the J end lost 3 bases, and 17 bases lay between the germline ends. CDR3 sequence (DNA): TGTGCCAGCAGCCTGGGCGAGGGAGGTATCTACGAGCAGTACTTC. This translates into CASSLGEGGIYEQYF. The whole variable domain, remainder taken from reference TRBV7-4 and TRBJ2-7, is GAGVSQSPRYKVAKRGRDVALRCDSISGHVTLYWYRQTLGQGSEVLTYSQSDAQRDKSGRPSGRFSAERPERSVSTLKIQRTEQGDSAVYLCASSLGEGGIYEQYFGPGTRLTVT.

V and J are TRBV5-1 and TRBJ2-7, with 7 bases that match TRBD2. V was pared by 3 bases and J by 1 base, with 4 bases of the junction left unmatched. The germline gives CDR1 SGHRS, CDR2 YFSETQ. CDR3 length equals 14 residues. Here the CDR3 reads CASSYTRGSYEQYF. For the CDR3, the DNA is TGCGCCAGCAGCTATACGCGGGGGTCCTACGAGCAGTACTTC.

The chain couples TRBV30 to TRBJ2-5; TRBD2 matches 8 bases. The CDR3 is 14 residues long. Germline CDR1 and CDR2: GTSNPN and SVGIG (reference sequence). V dropped 0 bases and J dropped 1; count of bases not matched to a gene: 1. CDR3 bases: TGTGCCTGGAGTGTGACTAGCGTCCAAGAGACCCAGTACTTC. Protein sequence: CAWSVTSVQETQYF.

This chain joins TRBV9 and TRBJ2-3, with D hard to call. This CDR3 region has 14 residues. Germline CDR1 reads SGDLS; CDR2 reads YYNGEE. Trimming cost V 3 bases and J 5 bases, with 13 bases left between them. CDR3 nucleotides: TGTGCCAGCAGCGCGGAATATCGAGGAGATACGCAGTATTTT. Protein product: CASSAEYRGDTQYF.